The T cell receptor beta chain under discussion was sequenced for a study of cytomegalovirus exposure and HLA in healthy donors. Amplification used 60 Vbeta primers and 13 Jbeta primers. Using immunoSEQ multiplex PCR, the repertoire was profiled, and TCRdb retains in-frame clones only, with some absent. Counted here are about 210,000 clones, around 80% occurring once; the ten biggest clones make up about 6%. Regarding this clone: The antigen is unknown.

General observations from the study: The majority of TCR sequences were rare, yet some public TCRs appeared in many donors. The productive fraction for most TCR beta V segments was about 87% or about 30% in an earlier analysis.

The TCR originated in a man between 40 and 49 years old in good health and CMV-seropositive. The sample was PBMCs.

CDR3 sequence reads: CASSLIEATGGAETQYF. Written as DNA, the CDR3 is TGCGCCAGCAGCTTAATTGAGGCGACAGGGGGCGCGGAGACCCAGTACTTC. This chain connects TRBV5-1 to TRBJ2-5; 10 bases align to TRBD1. The germline gives CDR1 SGHRS, CDR2 YFSETQ. The CDR3 extends over 17 amino acids. After removal of 2 bases from V and 5 bases from J, the junction contained 12 bases not matched to a gene.